The present TCR beta chain was sequenced within a study of PD-1 blockade in classical Hodgkin lymphoma (TCRdb year 2020). The study in broad terms: Nivolumab dosing was 3 mg/kg intravenously every 2 weeks, continuing until either disease progression or unacceptable toxicity. A peripheral blood immune signature of response to PD-1 blockade in classical Hodgkin lymphoma was defined using TCR beta sequencing and CyTOF.

The Qiagen DNeasy kit was used to extract genomic DNA from unsorted PBMCs and from the negatively selected CD4+ and CD8+ fractions. Using primers that anneal to V and J segments, immunoSEQ multiplex PCR amplified the TCR beta CDR3 regions. A synthetic immune receptor repertoire was used to minimize amplification bias, and any remaining bias was removed computationally after sequencing. In the authors' own workflow: Custom Python scripts were used to quantify repertoire diversity as the Shannon entropy index. Unsorted, CD4+ and CD8+ repertoires were examined separately, except in combined analyses, for which CD4+ and CD8+ sequences were merged in silico. A clone counted as expanded when the clone's frequency after treatment rose at least 2-fold relative to C1D1, and clones undetected at baseline were given a pseudocount of 0.5. Singleton clones were defined as clones with 0 or 1 copy at C1D1, and non-singleton clones were defined as clones with 2 or more copies. Clones expanded in unsorted samples were labelled as CD4+, CD8+ or unknown by matching protein sequences in sorted samples from the same patient. Wilcoxon tests were applied to paired samples to test diversity changes from C1D1 to C4D1. In its TCRdb copy, this immuneACCESS table keeps in-frame sequences only and misses some clones. Where compared with another copy, unresolved V genes explain less than half of these, and the others have no known cause. D and trimming were read from the DNA, whereas the V and J calls and clone size are those reported in that table. The sample records about 72,000 clones, about 93% of which are singletons. The ten largest clones represent approximately 8.2% of the sample.

As regards this clone: This clone's antigen is unknown. No base quality information exists; no much larger clone differs at one position.

The paper's findings and limits, for the study overall: Baseline diversity similar to that of newly diagnosed patients was observed in trial patients achieving complete response, whereas significantly lower diversity was observed in partial responders and progressors. Patients starting nivolumab less than 1 year after ASCT had lower diversity and were excluded from later analyses to avoid confounding by immune reconstitution. The study was limited to a single clinical trial cohort, and causes of repertoire differences, possibly disease activity or prior therapy, remained undefined. Baseline TCR diversity was reported as lower in newly diagnosed patients than in healthy donors, and lower still in relapsed/refractory patients. By C4D1, a significant rise was seen in CD4+ TCR diversity but not in CD8+ TCR diversity (p=0.0027 vs p=0.16), and the rise was most apparent among complete responders (p=0.02).

CDR1 and CDR2 (SGHTA, FQGTGA) derive from the germline V gene. Clipping removes 4 bases from V and 6 bases from J, with 2 as the unmatched junction base count. From cysteine to phenylalanine, the CDR3 is 15 amino acids long. The DNA shown is the 45-base CDR3, in frame from base 1. In light of the paper, this sample's time point label describes: cycle 1 day 1 (C1D1), immediately before nivolumab initiation. Every trial patient had relapsed following autologous stem cell transplantation, and prior brentuximab vedotin exposure was what differed among cohorts A, B and C. The trial cohort was composed of about 54 patients with relapsed/refractory classical Hodgkin lymphoma, for whom complete response, partial response or progressive disease was recorded as best overall response. In the multi-cohort phase II CheckMate 205 trial, trial patients received single-agent nivolumab. Best overall response was determined by an independent review committee according to the 2007 International Working Group response criteria. Trial PBMCs were collected just before the start of nivolumab (C1D1) and during therapy at cycle 2 day 1 and cycle 4 day 1. Peripheral blood was collected in 8 mL Vacutainer Cell Preparation Tubes, from which PBMCs were isolated by centrifugation and then cryopreserved.

This chain is built from TRBV7-3 and TRBJ2-1, with 14 bases aligning to TRBD2. Sequencing used peripheral blood mononuclear cells (PBMCs), obtained at baseline. The sequence was obtained from a human donor with classical Hodgkin lymphoma. The CDR3 region has the sequence CASSSGLAGGNEQFF. Read as DNA, the sequence is TGTGCCAGCAGCTCTGGACTAGCGGGGGGCAATGAGCAGTTCTTC.